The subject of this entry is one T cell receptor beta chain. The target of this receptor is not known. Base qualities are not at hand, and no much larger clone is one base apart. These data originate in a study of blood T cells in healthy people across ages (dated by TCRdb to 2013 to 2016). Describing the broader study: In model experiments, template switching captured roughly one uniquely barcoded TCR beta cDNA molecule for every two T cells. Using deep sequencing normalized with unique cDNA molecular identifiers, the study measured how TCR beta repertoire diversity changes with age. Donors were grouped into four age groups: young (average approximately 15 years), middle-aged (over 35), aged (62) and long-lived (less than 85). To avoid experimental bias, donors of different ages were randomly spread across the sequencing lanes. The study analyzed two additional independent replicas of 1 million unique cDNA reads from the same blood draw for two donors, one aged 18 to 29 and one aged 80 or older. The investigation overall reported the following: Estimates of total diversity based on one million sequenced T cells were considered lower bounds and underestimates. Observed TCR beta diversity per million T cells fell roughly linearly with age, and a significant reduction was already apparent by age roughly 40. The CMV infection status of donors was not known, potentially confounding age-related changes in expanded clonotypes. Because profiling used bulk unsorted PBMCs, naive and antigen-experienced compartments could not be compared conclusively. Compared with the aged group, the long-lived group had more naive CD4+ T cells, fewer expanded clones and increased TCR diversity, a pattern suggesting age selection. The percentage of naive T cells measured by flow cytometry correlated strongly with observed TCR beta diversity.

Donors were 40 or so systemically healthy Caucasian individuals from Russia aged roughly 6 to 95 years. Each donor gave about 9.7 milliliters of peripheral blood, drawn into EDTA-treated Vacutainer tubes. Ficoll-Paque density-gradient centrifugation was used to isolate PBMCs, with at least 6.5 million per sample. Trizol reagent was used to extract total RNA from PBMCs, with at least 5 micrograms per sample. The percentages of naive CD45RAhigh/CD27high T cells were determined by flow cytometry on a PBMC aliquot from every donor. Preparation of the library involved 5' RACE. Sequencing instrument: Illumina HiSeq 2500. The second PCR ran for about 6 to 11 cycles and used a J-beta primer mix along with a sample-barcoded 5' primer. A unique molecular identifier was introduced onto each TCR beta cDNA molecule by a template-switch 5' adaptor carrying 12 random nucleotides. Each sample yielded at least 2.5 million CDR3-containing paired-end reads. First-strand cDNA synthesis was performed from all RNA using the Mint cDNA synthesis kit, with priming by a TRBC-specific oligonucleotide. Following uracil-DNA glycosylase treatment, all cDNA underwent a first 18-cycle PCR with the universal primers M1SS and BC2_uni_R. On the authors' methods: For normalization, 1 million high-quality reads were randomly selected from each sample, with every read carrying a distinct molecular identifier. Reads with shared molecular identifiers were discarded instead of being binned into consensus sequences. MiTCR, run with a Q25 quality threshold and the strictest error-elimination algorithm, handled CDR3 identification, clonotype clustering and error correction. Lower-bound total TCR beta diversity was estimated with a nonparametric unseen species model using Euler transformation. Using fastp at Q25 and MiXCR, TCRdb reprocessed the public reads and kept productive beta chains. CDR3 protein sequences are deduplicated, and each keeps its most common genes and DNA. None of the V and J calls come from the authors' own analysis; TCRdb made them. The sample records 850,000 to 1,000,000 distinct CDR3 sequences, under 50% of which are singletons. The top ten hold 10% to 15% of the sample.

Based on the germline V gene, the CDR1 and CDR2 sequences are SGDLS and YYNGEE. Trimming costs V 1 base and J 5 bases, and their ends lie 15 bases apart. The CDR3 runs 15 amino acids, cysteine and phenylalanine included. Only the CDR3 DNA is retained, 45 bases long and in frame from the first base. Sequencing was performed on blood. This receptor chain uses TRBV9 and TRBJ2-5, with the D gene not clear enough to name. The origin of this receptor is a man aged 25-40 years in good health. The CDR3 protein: CASSVNGNPQETQYF. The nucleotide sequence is TGTGCCAGCAGCGTAAACGGCAACCCCCAGGAGACCCAGTACTTC.